Listed here is a single T cell receptor (beta chain). The entry originates in a study of blood T cells in healthy people across ages. Study background: Per every two T cells, about one barcoded beta molecule was captured by template switching.

Using a J-beta primer mix together with a sample-barcoded 5' primer, a second PCR was run for roughly 7 to 11 cycles. MiXCR, applied by TCRdb to the 5' RACE reads, yields one record per CDR3 protein. Among 850,000 to 1,300,000 distinct CDR3 sequences listed, around 45% were seen once. The germline V gene encodes CDR1 DFQATT and CDR2 SNEGSKA (reference sequence). This CDR3 spans 14 amino acids. Investigators took roughly 10 milliliters of peripheral blood from every donor. This sequence was found in a woman aged 55 to 70 in good health. The sequenced sample consisted of blood. This rearrangement joins TRBV20-1 to TRBJ2-7; TRBD2 is a possible D gene (5 bases). Gene TRBJ2-5 matches the end of the DNA better, so the J call may be wrong. CDR3 sequence: CSASALAGGETQYF. The CDR3, as DNA: TGCAGTGCTAGTGCTCTAGCCGGTGGGGAGACCCAGTACTTC.